The sample holds one count of the clone carrying this T cell receptor (beta chain). The sample comes from a study of blood T cell repertoires in COVID-19. The CDR3 loop spans 14 amino acids. Trimming shortened V by 1 base and J by 2 bases, and 7 bases separated the two germline ends. CDR1 SGDLS and CDR2 YYNGEE come from the germline V gene. The table came from immunoSEQ multiplex PCR; TCRdb's copy has only in-frame clones and leaves some out. The profile shows fewer than 250,000 clones, 84% of them singletons. This chain uses TRBV9 with TRBJ1-3, with D hard to call. The TCR comes from a woman in her forties or fifties with active or convalescent COVID-19. The specimen was peripheral blood. The CDR3 region has the DNA TGTGCCAGCAGCGTACGCGGGGCTGGAAACACCATATATTTT. Amino acid sequence: CASSVRGAGNTIYF.